This is a list of T cell receptor beta chains from one sample in a study of beta chain features in type 1 diabetes. Assay: immunoSEQ multiplex PCR; the TCRdb copy retains only in-frame clones and omits some. The sample carries 100,000 to 150,000 clones, 17% recorded once. Sequenced: central memory CD4+ T cells from blood. The receptors stem from a man between 18 and 29 years old with type 1 diabetes. Both conserved end residues are part of each CDR3. Fields, in order: V gene, J gene, clone size, D gene, CDR3 protein, CDR3 DNA. A D gene is named only where the DNA matches it firmly. Expanded clones are given a class, and other clones once, few, many or no size at all.

V: TRBV18
J: TRBJ1-2
size: NA
D: NA
CDR3: CASSPQSAGKNYGYTF
DNA: TGTGCCAGCTCACCACAGTCGGCAGGGAAGAACTATGGCTACACCTTC

V: TRBV15
J: TRBJ2-6
size: many
D: TRBD1
CDR3: CATSRDLVTGASSGANVLTF
DNA: TGTGCCACCAGCAGAGATCTTGTGACAGGGGCTAGCTCTGGGGCCAACGTCCTGACTTTC

V: TRBV25-1
J: TRBJ2-6
size: few
D: NA
CDR3: CASSEGRHSGANVLTF
DNA: TGTGCCAGCAGTGAAGGACGGCACTCTGGGGCCAACGTCCTGACTTTC

V: TRBV27
J: TRBJ1-5
size: few
D: NA
CDR3: CASSLDSNQPQHF
DNA: TGTGCCAGCAGTTTAGATAGCAATCAGCCCCAGCATTTT

V: TRBV9
J: TRBJ2-5
size: few
D: NA
CDR3: CASSVAPAGTQYF
DNA: TGTGCCAGCAGCGTGGCCCCGGCGGGGACCCAGTACTTC

V: TRBV19
J: TRBJ2-1
size: many
D: TRBD2
CDR3: CASSILTSGYNEQFF
DNA: TGTGCCAGTAGTATTCTGACTAGCGGGTACAATGAGCAGTTCTTC

V: TRBV11-2
J: TRBJ2-7
size: few
D: TRBD2
CDR3: CASSLGIQGGREQYF
DNA: TGTGCCAGCAGCTTAGGGATCCAGGGAGGGCGCGAGCAGTACTTC

V: TRBV18
J: TRBJ1-4
size: few
D: NA
CDR3: CASSPQGEGEKLFF
DNA: TGTGCCAGCTCACCGCAGGGAGAAGGGGAAAAACTGTTTTTT

V: TRBV29-1
J: TRBJ2-3
size: NA
D: NA
CDR3: CSVEVGQTTQYF
DNA: TGCAGCGTTGAAGTTGGTCAGACAACGCAGTATTTT

V: TRBV7-9
J: TRBJ2-3
size: few
D: TRBD2
CDR3: CASSRGLAGISDTQYF
DNA: TGTGCCAGCAGCCGTGGACTAGCGGGGATATCAGATACGCAGTATTTT

V: TRBV7-2
J: TRBJ2-3
size: NA
D: NA
CDR3: CASSPRAKGADTQYF
DNA: TGTGCCAGCAGCCCCCGGGCCAAAGGGGCAGATACGCAGTATTTT